This T cell receptor (beta chain) appears in the sequencing data of a study of blood T cells in healthy people across ages (dated by TCRdb to between 2014 and 2017). Regarding the complete study: In model experiments, template switching captured about one uniquely barcoded TCR beta cDNA molecule for every two T cells. Using the same blood draw, the study looked at two additional independent replicas of 1 million unique cDNA reads for two donors, one aged 18 to 30 and the other aged 80 or older. To avoid experimental bias, donors of different ages were spread randomly across the sequencing lanes. Donors were grouped into four age groups: young (average roughly 16 years), middle-aged (over 35), aged (approximately 67) and long-lived (82). Age-related changes in TCR beta repertoire diversity were measured in the study by deep sequencing normalized with unique cDNA molecular identifiers.

Libraries came from 5' RACE. For sequencing, an Illumina HiSeq 2500 was employed. A second roughly 6 to 12 cycle PCR used a sample-barcoded 5' primer and a J-beta primer mix. A unique molecular identifier was introduced onto each TCR beta cDNA molecule by a template-switch 5' adaptor carrying 12 random nucleotides. Each sample yielded at least 2.5 million CDR3-containing paired-end reads. First-strand cDNA synthesis was performed from all RNA using the Mint cDNA synthesis kit, with priming by a TRBC-specific oligonucleotide. Following uracil-DNA glycosylase treatment, all cDNA underwent a first 18-cycle PCR with the universal primers M1SS and BC2_uni_R. The paper's data handling went like this. Each sample was normalized by randomly selecting 1 million high-quality reads, each carrying a distinct molecular identifier. Reads with shared molecular identifiers were discarded instead of being binned into consensus sequences. MiTCR, with a Q25 quality threshold and the strictest error-elimination algorithm, was used for CDR3 identification, clonotype clustering and error correction. A nonparametric unseen species model with Euler transformation was used to estimate a lower bound on total TCR beta diversity. The public sequencing data were trimmed at Q25 with fastp and processed into clonotypes with MiXCR by TCRdb, which kept only in-frame beta chains. Every entry covers one CDR3 protein and lists the most common genes and DNA from its rows. These V and J calls originate from TCRdb's pipeline instead of the authors' own analysis. The sample data list about 400,000 distinct CDR3 sequences, and roughly half of these were observed just once. Under 65% of the sample is in the top ten clones.

The junction carries 14 bases between V and J, which are trimmed by 8 bases and 7 bases respectively. Per the germline V gene (reference sequence), MNHNY is the CDR1 and SVGAGI is the CDR2. From cysteine to phenylalanine, the CDR3 is 12 amino acids long. CDR3 DNA only is kept here, 36 bases in frame from base 1. A word on this clonotype: No cognate antigen has been identified for it. No much larger clone is present one base from it, and per-base qualities are unavailable.

Beyond this particular receptor, the publication reports: Because donor CMV infection status was unknown, age-related changes in expanded clonotypes were potentially confounded. Compared with the aged group, the long-lived group had more naive CD4+ T cells, fewer expanded clones and increased TCR diversity, suggesting age selection. Conclusive comparison of naive and antigen-experienced compartments was prevented by the profiling of bulk unsorted PBMCs. Estimates of total diversity from one million sequenced T cells were regarded as lower bounds and underestimates. The percentage of naive T cells measured by flow cytometry correlated strongly with observed TCR beta diversity. As age increased, observed TCR beta diversity per million T cells dropped in a roughly linear way, and a significant reduction was already evident by age about 36.

The approximately 39 donors, aged about 6 to 100 years, were systemically healthy Caucasian individuals from Russia. Each donor gave 8 to 10 milliliters of peripheral blood, collected into EDTA-treated Vacutainer tubes. Ficoll-Paque density-gradient centrifugation was used to isolate PBMCs, with at least 6 million per sample. Total RNA, at least 6 micrograms per sample, was extracted from PBMCs with Trizol reagent. For every donor, flow cytometry on a PBMC aliquot measured the percentage of naive CD45RAhigh/CD27high T cells. The chain is assembled from TRBV6-6 and TRBJ1-2, and TRBD1 may be the D gene, going by 5 matching bases. This clonotype originated in a man aged 60 to 69 in good health. What was sequenced was blood. The CDR3 here reads CASLVGPRGYTF. Read as DNA, the sequence is TGTGCCAGCCTCGTGGGACCCCGTGGCTACACCTTC.